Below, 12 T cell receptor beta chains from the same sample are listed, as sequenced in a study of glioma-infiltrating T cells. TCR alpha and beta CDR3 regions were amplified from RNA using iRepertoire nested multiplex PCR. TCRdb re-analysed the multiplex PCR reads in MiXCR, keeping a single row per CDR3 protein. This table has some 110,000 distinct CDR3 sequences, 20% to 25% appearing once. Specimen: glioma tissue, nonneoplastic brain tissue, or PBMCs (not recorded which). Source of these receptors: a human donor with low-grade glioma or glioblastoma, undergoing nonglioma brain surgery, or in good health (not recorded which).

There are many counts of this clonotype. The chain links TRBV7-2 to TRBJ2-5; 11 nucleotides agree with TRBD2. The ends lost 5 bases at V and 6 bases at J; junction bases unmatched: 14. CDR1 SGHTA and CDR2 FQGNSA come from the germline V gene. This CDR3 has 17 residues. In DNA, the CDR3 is TGTGCCAGCAGCACCCCGTTGGGTAGCGGGAGGGTACAGACCCAGTACTTC. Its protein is CASSTPLGSGRVQTQYF. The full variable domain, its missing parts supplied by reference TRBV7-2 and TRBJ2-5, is GAGVSQSPSNKVTEKGKDVELRCDPISGHTALYWYRQSLGQGLEFLIYFQGNSAPDKSGLPSDRFSAERTGGSVSTLTIQRTQQEDSAVYLCASSTPLGSGRVQTQYFGPGTRLLVL.

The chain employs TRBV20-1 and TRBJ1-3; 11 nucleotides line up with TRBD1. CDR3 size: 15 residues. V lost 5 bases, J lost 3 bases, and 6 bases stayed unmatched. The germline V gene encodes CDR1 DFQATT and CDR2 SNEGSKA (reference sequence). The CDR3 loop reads CSAERTGGDGNTIYF. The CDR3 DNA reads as TGCAGTGCTGAGAGGACAGGGGGCGATGGAAACACCATATATTTT.

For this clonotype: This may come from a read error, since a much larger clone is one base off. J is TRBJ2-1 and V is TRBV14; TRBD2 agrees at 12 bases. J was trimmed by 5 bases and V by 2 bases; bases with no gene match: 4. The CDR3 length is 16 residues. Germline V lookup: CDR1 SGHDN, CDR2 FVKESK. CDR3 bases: TGTGCCAGCAGCCAAAGGACTAGCGGGATTGACAATGAGCAGTTCTTC. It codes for CASSQRTSGIDNEQFF.

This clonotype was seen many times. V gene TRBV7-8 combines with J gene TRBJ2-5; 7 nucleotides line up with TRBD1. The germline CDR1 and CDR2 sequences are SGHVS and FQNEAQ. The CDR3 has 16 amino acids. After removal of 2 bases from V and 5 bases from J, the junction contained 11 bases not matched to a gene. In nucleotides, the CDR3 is TGTGCCAGCAGCTTAAGGGACAGAGCTTCGACTGAGACCCAGTACTTC. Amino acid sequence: CASSLRDRASTETQYF. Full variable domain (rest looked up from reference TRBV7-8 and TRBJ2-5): GAGVSQSPRYKVAKRGQDVALRCDPISGHVSLFWYQQALGQGPEFLTYFQNEAQLDKSGLPSDRFFAERPEGSVSTLKIQRTQQEDSAVYLCASSLRDRASTETQYFGPGTRLLVL.

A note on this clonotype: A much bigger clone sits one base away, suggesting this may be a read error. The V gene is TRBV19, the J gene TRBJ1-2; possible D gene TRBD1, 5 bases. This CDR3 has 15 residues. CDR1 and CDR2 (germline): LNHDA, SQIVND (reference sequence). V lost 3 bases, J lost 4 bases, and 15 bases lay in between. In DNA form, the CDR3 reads TGTGCCAGTAGTATCCTGATCAGGGCTGGCTATGGCTACACCTTC. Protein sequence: CASSILIRAGYGYTF.

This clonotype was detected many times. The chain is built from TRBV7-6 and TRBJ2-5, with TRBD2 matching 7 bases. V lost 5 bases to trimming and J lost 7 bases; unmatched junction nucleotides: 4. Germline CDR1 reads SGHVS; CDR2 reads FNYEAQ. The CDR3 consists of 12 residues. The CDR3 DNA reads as TGTGCCAGCAGCCTACCGGGGGGGACCCAGTACTTC. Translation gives CASSLPGGTQYF.

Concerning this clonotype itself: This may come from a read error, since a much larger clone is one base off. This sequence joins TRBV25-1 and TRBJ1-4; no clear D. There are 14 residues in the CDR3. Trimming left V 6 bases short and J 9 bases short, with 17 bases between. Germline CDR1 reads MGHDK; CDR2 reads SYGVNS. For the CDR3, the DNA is TGTGCCAGCAGCACCGGAGGGCTAAATAAAAAACTGTTTTTT. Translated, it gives CASSTGGLNKKLFF.

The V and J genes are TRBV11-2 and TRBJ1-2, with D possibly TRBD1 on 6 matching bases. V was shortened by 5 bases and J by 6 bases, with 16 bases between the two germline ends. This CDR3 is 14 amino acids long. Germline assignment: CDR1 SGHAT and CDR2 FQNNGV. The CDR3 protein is CASSPSGGGDGYTF. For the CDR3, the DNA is TGTGCCAGCAGCCCAAGTGGGGGCGGCGATGGCTACACCTTC.

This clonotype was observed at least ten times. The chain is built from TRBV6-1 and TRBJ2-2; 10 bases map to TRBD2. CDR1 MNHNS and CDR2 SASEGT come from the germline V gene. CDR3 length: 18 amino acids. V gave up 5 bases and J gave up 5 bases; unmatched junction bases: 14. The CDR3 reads CASSPLSGRSVGTGELFF. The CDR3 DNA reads TGTGCCAGCAGTCCGCTTAGCGGGAGGTCCGTAGGGACCGGGGAGCTGTTTTTT.

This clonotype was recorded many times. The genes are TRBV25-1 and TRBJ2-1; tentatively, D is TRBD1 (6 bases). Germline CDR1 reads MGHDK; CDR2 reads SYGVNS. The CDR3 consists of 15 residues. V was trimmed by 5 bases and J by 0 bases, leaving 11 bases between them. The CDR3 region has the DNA TGTGCCAGCAGTATCAGGGGATCCTCCTACAATGAGCAGTTCTTC. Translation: CASSIRGSSYNEQFF.

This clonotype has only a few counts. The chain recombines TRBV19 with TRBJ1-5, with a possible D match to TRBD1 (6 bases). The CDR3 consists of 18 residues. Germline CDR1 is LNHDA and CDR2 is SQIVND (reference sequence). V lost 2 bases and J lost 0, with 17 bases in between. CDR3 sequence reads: CASSISGQSFRSNQPQHF. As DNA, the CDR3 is TGTGCCAGTAGTATATCCGGACAGTCGTTTCGTAGCAATCAGCCCCAGCATTTT.

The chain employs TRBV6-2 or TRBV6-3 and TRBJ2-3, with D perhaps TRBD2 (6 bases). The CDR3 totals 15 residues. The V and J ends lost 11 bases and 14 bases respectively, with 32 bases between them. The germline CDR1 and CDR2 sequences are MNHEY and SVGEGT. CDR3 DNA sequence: TGTGCCCGCCGTTCCTCGGCTCGCGGGGCCGCTCCGCCGTATTTT. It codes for CARRSSARGAAPPYF.